This T cell receptor beta chain was recorded in a study of cytomegalovirus exposure and HLA in healthy donors. The PCR had 60 Vbeta and 13 Jbeta primers. The data were produced by immunoSEQ multiplex PCR, yet TCRdb's version contains in-frame clones alone and is incomplete. The table lists approximately 120,000 clones, 74% of them singletons, with about 2% in the top ten. Remarks on this clone: Its antigen is still unknown.

Study results and caveats: Association of 16,951 TCR beta sequences with HLA alleles was found at 0.05 false discovery rate in a later analysis.

Germline-derived CDR1 and CDR2 are SGHRS and YFSETQ. The CDR3 sequence is 14 residues long. V lost 8 bases, J lost 3 bases, and 16 bases lay in between. Sequencing was performed on PBMCs. The sequence was collected from a human donor in good health. The gene calls are TRBV5-1 and TRBJ2-3; D is perhaps TRBD1 (5 bases). The CDR3 protein is CASAKGQRTDTQYF. The CDR3 nucleotides read TGCGCCAGTGCGAAGGGGCAGAGAACAGATACGCAGTATTTT.